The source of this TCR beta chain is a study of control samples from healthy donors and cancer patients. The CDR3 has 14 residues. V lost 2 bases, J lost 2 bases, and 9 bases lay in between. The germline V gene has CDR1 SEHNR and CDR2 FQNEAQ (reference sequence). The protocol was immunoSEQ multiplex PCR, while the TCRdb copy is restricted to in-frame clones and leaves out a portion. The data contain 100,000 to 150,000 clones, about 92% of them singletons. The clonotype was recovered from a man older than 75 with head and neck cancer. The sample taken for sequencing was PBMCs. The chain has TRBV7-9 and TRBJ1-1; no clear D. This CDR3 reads CASSLKGPNTEAFF. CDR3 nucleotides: TGTGCCAGCAGCTTAAAGGGTCCTAACACTGAAGCTTTCTTT.